The present T cell receptor beta chain was sequenced within a study of shared clonotypes between healthy human individuals. In the study overall: Plates per donor: three CD4 naive, three CD4 memory, two CD8 naive, one CD8 memory.

Generated by immunoSEQ multiplex PCR, the TCRdb table keeps only in-frame clones and is missing some. The sample consists of about 1.1 million clones, approximately 80% of them appearing once. The split of CD4+ cells yielded CD45RA+ naive and CD45RA-negative memory subsets. Germline assignment: CDR1 MNHEY and CDR2 SVGAGI. This CDR3 has 14 amino acids. The V end was cut by 5 bases, the J end by 1 base, with 11 bases between. This sequence originates from a man between 18 and 29 years old in good health. Some clones in this sample may be carry-over from other donors' samples. V and J are TRBV6-5 and TRBJ1-1, with D tentatively TRBD1 (5 bases). Sequences were obtained from memory CD4+ T cells from PBMCs. The sample's subset: CD45RA-negative fraction. CDR3 protein: CASSPGLANTEAFF. The CDR3 DNA reads TGTGCCAGCAGTCCAGGGTTGGCGAACACTGAAGCTTTCTTT.